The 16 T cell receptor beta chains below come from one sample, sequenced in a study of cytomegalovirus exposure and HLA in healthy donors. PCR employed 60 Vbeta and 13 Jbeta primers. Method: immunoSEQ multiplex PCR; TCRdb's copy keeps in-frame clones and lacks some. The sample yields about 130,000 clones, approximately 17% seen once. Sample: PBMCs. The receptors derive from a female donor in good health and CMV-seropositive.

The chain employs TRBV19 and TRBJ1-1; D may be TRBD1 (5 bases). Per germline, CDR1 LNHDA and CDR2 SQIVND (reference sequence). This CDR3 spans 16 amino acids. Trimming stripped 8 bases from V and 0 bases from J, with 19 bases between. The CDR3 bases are TGTGCCAGTTCTGAAGACGCGGGACGGCTGAACACTGAAGCTTTCTTT. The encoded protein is CASSEDAGRLNTEAFF.

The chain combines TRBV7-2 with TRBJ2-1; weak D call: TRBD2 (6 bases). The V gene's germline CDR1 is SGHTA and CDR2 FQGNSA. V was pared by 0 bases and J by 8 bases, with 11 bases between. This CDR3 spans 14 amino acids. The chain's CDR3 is CASSLAWRVDEQFF. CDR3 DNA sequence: TGTGCCAGCAGCTTAGCGTGGAGGGTCGATGAGCAGTTCTTC.

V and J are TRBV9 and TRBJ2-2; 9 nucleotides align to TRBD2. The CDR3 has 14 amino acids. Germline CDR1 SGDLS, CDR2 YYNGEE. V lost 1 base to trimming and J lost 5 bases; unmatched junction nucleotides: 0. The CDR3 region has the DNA TGTGCCAGCAGCGTACTAGCGGGAACCGGGGAGCTGTTTTTT. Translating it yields CASSVLAGTGELFF.

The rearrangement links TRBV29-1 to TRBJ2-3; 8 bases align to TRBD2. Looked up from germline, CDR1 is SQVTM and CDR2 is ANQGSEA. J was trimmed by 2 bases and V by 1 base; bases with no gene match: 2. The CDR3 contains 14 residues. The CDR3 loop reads CSVEGLAYTDTQYF. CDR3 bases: TGCAGCGTTGAAGGACTAGCGTACACAGATACGCAGTATTTT.

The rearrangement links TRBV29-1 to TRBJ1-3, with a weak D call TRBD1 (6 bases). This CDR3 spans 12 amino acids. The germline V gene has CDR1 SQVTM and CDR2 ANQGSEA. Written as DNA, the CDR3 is TGCAGTTGGACAGACTCTGGAAACACCATATATTTT. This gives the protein CSWTDSGNTIYF.

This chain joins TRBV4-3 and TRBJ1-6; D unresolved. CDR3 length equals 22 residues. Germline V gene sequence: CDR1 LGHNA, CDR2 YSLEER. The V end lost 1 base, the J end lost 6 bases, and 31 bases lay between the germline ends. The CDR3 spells CASSQAPSGLPGLSGSNSPLHF. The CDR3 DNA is TGCGCCAGCAGCCAAGCACCCTCGGGCCTACCTGGGTTAAGCGGTAGTAATTCACCCCTCCACTTT.

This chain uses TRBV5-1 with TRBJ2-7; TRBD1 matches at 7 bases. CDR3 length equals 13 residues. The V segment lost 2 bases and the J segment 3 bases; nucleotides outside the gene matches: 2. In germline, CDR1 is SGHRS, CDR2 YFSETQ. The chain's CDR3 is CASSLTGDYEQYF. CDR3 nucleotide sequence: TGCGCCAGCAGCTTAACAGGGGACTACGAGCAGTACTTC.

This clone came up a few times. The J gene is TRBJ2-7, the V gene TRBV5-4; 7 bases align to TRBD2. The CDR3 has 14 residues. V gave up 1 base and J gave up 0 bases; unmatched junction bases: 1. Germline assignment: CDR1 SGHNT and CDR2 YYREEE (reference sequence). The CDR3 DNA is TGTGCCAGCAGCTTGAGCGGGAACTCCTACGAGCAGTACTTC. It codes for CASSLSGNSYEQYF. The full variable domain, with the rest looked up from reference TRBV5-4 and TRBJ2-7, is ETGVTQSPTHLIKTRGQQVTLRCSSQSGHNTVSWYQQALGQGPQFIFQYYREEENGRGNFPPRFSGLQFPNYSSELNVNALELDDSALYLCASSLSGNSYEQYFGPGTRLTVT.

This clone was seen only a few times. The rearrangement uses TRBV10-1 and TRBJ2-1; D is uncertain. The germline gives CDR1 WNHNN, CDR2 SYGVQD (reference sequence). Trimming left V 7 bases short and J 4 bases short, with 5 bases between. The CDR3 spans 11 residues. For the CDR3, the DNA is TGCGCCAGCAAAGAGTACAATGAGCAGTTCTTC. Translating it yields CASKEYNEQFF.

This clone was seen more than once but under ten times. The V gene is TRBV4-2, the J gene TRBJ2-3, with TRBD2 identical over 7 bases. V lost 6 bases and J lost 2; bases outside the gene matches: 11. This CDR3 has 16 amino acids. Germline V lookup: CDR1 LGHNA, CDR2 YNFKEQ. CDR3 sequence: CASSQRGGSPTDTQYF. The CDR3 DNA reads TGTGCCAGCAGTCAGCGGGGTGGGTCTCCCACAGATACGCAGTATTTT.

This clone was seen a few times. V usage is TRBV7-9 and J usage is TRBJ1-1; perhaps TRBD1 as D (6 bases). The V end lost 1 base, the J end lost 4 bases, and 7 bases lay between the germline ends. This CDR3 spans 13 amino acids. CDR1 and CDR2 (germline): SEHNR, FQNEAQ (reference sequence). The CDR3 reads CASSLVQGTEAFF. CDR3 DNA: TGTGCCAGCAGCTTAGTACAGGGCACTGAAGCTTTCTTT. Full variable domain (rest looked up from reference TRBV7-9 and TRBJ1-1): DTGVSQNPRHKITKRGQNVTFRCDPISEHNRLYWYRQTLGQGPEFLTYFQNEAQLEKSRLLSDRFSAERPKGSFSTLEIQRTEQGDSAMYLCASSLVQGTEAFFGQGTRLTVV.

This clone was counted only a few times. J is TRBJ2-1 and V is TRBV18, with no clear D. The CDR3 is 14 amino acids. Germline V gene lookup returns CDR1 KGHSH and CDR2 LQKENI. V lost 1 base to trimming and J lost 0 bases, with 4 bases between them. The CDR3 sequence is CASSPLASYNEQFF. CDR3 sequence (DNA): TGTGCCAGCTCACCACTGGCCTCCTACAATGAGCAGTTCTTC. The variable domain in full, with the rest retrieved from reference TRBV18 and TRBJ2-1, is NAGVMQNPRHLVRRRGQEARLRCSPMKGHSHVYWYRQLPEEGLKFMVYLQKENIIDESGMPKERFSAEFPKEGPSILRIQQVVRGDSAAYFCASSPLASYNEQFFGPGTRLTVL.

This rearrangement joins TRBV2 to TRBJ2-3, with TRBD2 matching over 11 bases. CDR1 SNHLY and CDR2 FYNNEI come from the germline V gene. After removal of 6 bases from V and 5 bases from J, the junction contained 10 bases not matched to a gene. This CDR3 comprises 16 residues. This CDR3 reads CASRDTSGGWGDTQYF. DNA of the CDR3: TGTGCCAGCAGAGACACTAGCGGGGGCTGGGGAGATACGCAGTATTTT.

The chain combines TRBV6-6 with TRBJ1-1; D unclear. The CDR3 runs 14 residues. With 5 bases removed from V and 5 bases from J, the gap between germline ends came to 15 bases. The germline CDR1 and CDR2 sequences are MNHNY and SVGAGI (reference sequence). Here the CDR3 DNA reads TGTGCCAGCAGTATACGGGGTGGGGAAACTGAAGCTTTCTTT. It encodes CASSIRGGETEAFF.

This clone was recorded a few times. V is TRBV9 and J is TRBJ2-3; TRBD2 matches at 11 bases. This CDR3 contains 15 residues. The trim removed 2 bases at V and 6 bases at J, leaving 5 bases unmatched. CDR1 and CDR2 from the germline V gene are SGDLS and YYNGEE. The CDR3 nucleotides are TGTGCCAGCAGCGTGCTTAGCGGGAGGGCCGATACGCAGTATTTT. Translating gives CASSVLSGRADTQYF.

The CDR3 loop is CASSFREQGGEKLFF. The CDR3, as DNA: TGTGCCAGCAGCTTCCGGGAACAGGGGGGAGAAAAACTGTTTTTT. The J gene is TRBJ1-4, the V gene TRBV5-4; 8 positions match TRBD1. J was trimmed by 8 bases and V by 2 bases; bases with no gene match: 8. The CDR3 has 15 amino acids. Germline assignment: CDR1 SGHNT and CDR2 YYREEE (reference sequence). The full variable domain, with the rest looked up from reference TRBV5-4 and TRBJ1-4, is ETGVTQSPTHLIKTRGQQVTLRCSSQSGHNTVSWYQQALGQGPQFIFQYYREEENGRGNFPPRFSGLQFPNYSSELNVNALELDDSALYLCASSFREQGGEKLFFGSGTQLSVL.